The present T cell receptor beta chain was sequenced within a study of T cells in Graves' hyperthyroidism and ophthalmopathy. This clonotype has just a few counts. The CDR3 runs 18 residues. Per germline, CDR1 SGDLS and CDR2 YYNGEE. V was clipped by 0 bases and J by 0 bases; unmatched bases: 6. Amplification of TCR beta CDR3 regions used RNA as the template. A first-round RT-PCR of the TCR CDR3 used the HTBI primer set. TCRdb re-derived calls from the multiplex PCR reads in MiXCR, one entry per CDR3 protein. The sample shows under 350,000 distinct CDR3 sequences, 15% to 20% of them seen only once. What was sequenced was blood. J is TRBJ2-1 and V is TRBV9; 10 positions agree with TRBD2. The clonotype comes from a woman aged 45-59 years with Graves' hyperthyroidism. The CDR3 here is CASSVATASGSSYNEQFF. The CDR3 DNA reads as TGTGCCAGCAGCGTAGCTACGGCTAGCGGGAGCTCCTACAATGAGCAGTTCTTC.